These 31 T cell receptor beta chains were all obtained from the same sample, sequenced in a study of cytotoxic CD8 clonotypes in ibrutinib-treated CLL. Only in-frame clones appear in the TCRdb table, and some are missing; sequencing was by immunoSEQ multiplex PCR. Of around 310,000 clones listed, about 80% were seen once; the top ten hold roughly 6.3%. The sequencing here drew on PBMCs, taken before ibrutinib treatment. All receptors derive from a human donor with chronic lymphocytic leukemia.

Only a few counts were recorded for this clone. The V call is TRBV6-5, the J call TRBJ2-7, with TRBD2 identical over 8 bases. The V and J ends lost 5 bases and 4 bases, in that order; junction bases with no gene match: 10. Per the germline V gene, CDR1 is MNHEY and CDR2 is SVGAGI. The CDR3 has 15 residues. The CDR3 DNA follows: TGTGCCAGCAGTGCCACTAGCGGTTTTTATTACGAGCAGTACTTC. Its translation is CASSATSGFYYEQYF.

The chain has TRBV5-1 and TRBJ2-7; D is unclear. CDR1 is SGHRS and CDR2 is YFSETQ in the germline V gene. V lost 1 base, J lost 2 bases, and 10 bases lay in between. The CDR3 covers 14 residues. CDR3 sequence (DNA): TGCGCCAGCAGCTTGCGAACAGCTCCCTACGAGCAGTACTTC. This gives the protein CASSLRTAPYEQYF.

V is TRBV15 and J is TRBJ2-3; 7 bases line up with TRBD2. The CDR3 sequence is 16 residues long. V trimming: 0 bases; J trimming: 2 bases; junction bases outside the gene matches: 5. Germline CDR1 reads LNHNV; CDR2 reads YYDKDF (reference sequence). This CDR3 is CATSRESREYTDTQYF. The DNA of the CDR3 is TGTGCCACCAGCAGAGAATCGCGGGAGTACACAGATACGCAGTATTTT.

This clone has only a few counts. V usage is TRBV5-1 and J usage is TRBJ2-1; 11 bases are a match to TRBD2. This CDR3 contains 17 residues. Per the germline V gene, CDR1 is SGHRS and CDR2 is YFSETQ. Germline trimming cut 0 bases from V and 0 bases from J; bases unmatched to any gene: 2. The CDR3 DNA reads TGCGCCAGCAGCTTGGGACTAGCGGGGAACTCCTACAATGAGCAGTTCTTC. The encoded protein is CASSLGLAGNSYNEQFF.

A single count supports this clone. The chain joins TRBV28 to TRBJ1-5, with D possibly TRBD1 on 5 matching bases. This CDR3 has 13 amino acids. Looked up from germline, CDR1 is MDHEN and CDR2 is SYDVKM. V was cut by 11 bases and J by 0 bases, with 11 bases left in between. DNA of the CDR3: TGTGCCGGGGCGGACCATAGCAATCAGCCCCAGCATTTT. This encodes CAGADHSNQPQHF.

This sequence joins TRBV7-8 and TRBJ2-1; TRBD2 matches 11 bases. J lost 7 bases, V lost 1 base, and 9 bases had no gene match. The CDR3 length is 17 residues. Germline assignment: CDR1 SGHVS and CDR2 FQNEAQ. CDR3 sequence: CASSLDLSGRGRNEQFF. CDR3 DNA sequence: TGTGCCAGCAGCTTAGATCTTAGCGGGAGGGGGCGGAATGAGCAGTTCTTC.

This clone was detected a few times. The V gene is TRBV7-2, the J gene TRBJ1-5; the D gene is possibly TRBD1 (5 bases). CDR3 size: 13 residues. Looked up from germline, CDR1 is SGHTA and CDR2 is FQGNSA. V dropped 6 bases and J dropped 6 bases, with 12 bases sitting between them. The CDR3 sequence is CASSRDGFQPQHF. The CDR3 DNA sequence: TGTGCCAGCAGTCGGGACGGTTTTCAGCCCCAGCATTTT. The variable domain in full, with the rest retrieved from reference TRBV7-2 and TRBJ1-5, is GAGVSQSPSNKVTEKGKDVELRCDPISGHTALYWYRQSLGQGLEFLIYFQGNSAPDKSGLPSDRFSAERTGGSVSTLTIQRTQQEDSAVYLCASSRDGFQPQHFGDGTRLSIL.

The chain combines TRBV16 with TRBJ1-4, with unresolved D. In germline, CDR1 is KGHSY, CDR2 FQNENV. Trimming stripped 2 bases from V and 6 bases from J, with 7 bases between. This CDR3 is 13 amino acids long. CDR3 region: CASSQGMDEKLFF. DNA of the CDR3: TGTGCCAGCAGCCAAGGTATGGATGAAAAACTGTTTTTT.

This sequence joins TRBV6-6 and TRBJ1-4; D gene uncertain. Trimming stripped 6 bases from V and 0 bases from J, with 8 bases between. Germline V gene data show CDR1 as MNHNY and CDR2 as SVGAGI (reference sequence). The CDR3 runs 14 residues. The CDR3 is CASRRVATNEKLFF. The CDR3 DNA reads TGTGCCAGCAGACGAGTAGCAACTAATGAAAAACTGTTTTTT.

J is TRBJ2-1 and V is TRBV10-3, with D possibly matching TRBD1 (6 bases). The CDR3 covers 16 residues. Germline CDR1 reads ENHRY; CDR2 reads SYGVKD. The ends were cut back, 0 bases at V and 0 bases at J, with 9 bases in the middle. CDR3 coding DNA: TGTGCCATCAGTGAGTCCGACAGGAGCTCCTACAATGAGCAGTTCTTC. Residues: CAISESDRSSYNEQFF.

Turning to this clone: At one boundary the junction diverges from the germline segment, which might be a read error. The chain has TRBV15 and TRBJ2-2; D is unresolved. Germline loops: CDR1 LNHNV, CDR2 YYDKDF (reference sequence). This CDR3 has 13 residues. DNA for the CDR3: TGTGCCACCAACAGAGTTGGGTACGGGGAGCTGTTTTTT. Protein sequence: CATNRVGYGELFF.

The V and J genes are TRBV18 and TRBJ1-2; D gene ambiguous. The CDR3 has 13 residues. V gave up 4 bases and J gave up 5 bases, with 11 bases separating them. Germline CDR1 reads KGHSH; CDR2 reads LQKENI. For the CDR3, the DNA is TGTGCCAGCTCACTGGGGTTTCTTTATGGCTACACCTTC. Its translation is CASSLGFLYGYTF.

The chain couples TRBV11-2 to TRBJ1-1; no firm D call. This CDR3 contains 13 residues. V gave up 6 bases and J gave up 3 bases, with 11 bases separating them. Germline V gene sequence: CDR1 SGHAT, CDR2 FQNNGV. The CDR3 DNA sequence: TGTGCCAGCAGGTCCGTGACACACACTGAAGCTTTCTTT. This sequence encodes CASRSVTHTEAFF.

The gene calls are TRBV5-4 and TRBJ2-7; no reliable D call. The CDR3 extends over 14 amino acids. V lost 4 bases and J lost 0, with 11 bases in between. CDR1 is SGHNT and CDR2 is YYREEE in the germline V gene (reference sequence). The CDR3 DNA is TGTGCCAGCAGCAAGGCAGCGCCCTCCTACGAGCAGTACTTC. Protein product: CASSKAAPSYEQYF.

This chain links TRBV18 with TRBJ1-3; D gene uncertain. V gave up 3 bases and J gave up 0 bases, with 15 bases separating them. The CDR3 is made up of 17 amino acids. Germline CDR1 and CDR2: KGHSH and LQKENI. The CDR3 bases are TGTGCCAGCTCACCGCCCGGACTGGCAGGCTCTGGAAACACCATATATTTT. Translation: CASSPPGLAGSGNTIYF.

V and J are TRBV9 and TRBJ2-7, with D hard to call. Between the trimmed V and J ends, which lost 3 bases and 3 bases, there was a span of 16 bases. Germline loops: CDR1 SGDLS, CDR2 YYNGEE. The CDR3 has 15 residues. The CDR3 bases are TGTGCCAGCAGCGCGGACGGATACCCCCTCTACGAGCAGTACTTC. Translated: CASSADGYPLYEQYF.

The genes are TRBV5-1 and TRBJ2-1; TRBD2 is a possible D gene (6 bases). Deletions cut 0 bases from V and 8 bases from J, with 6 bases between. The CDR3 loop spans 12 amino acids. Germline values: CDR1 SGHRS, CDR2 YFSETQ. The CDR3 region is CASSLGLDEQFF. The CDR3 DNA reads TGCGCCAGCAGCTTGGGACTAGATGAGCAGTTCTTC.

The rearrangement links TRBV7-9 to TRBJ2-1, with D perhaps TRBD1 or TRBD2 (6 bases each). The germline V and J ends were trimmed by 1 base and 14 bases, with 12 bases remaining between them. The CDR3 runs 12 residues. In germline, CDR1 is SEHNR, CDR2 FQNEAQ (reference sequence). The CDR3 reads CASSLGGQREFF. The CDR3 nucleotides read TGTGCCAGCAGCTTAGGTGGACAGCGGGAGTTCTTC.

V gene TRBV4-3 combines with J gene TRBJ2-3; TRBD1 is a possible D gene (5 bases). CDR1 is LGHNA, CDR2 YSLEER, per germline. V was trimmed by 4 bases and J by 0 bases, leaving 11 bases between them. The CDR3 is 15 residues long. This CDR3 reads CASSPGQTSTDTQYF. CDR3 bases: TGCGCCAGCAGCCCAGGGCAGACTAGCACAGATACGCAGTATTTT.

J is TRBJ2-3 and V is TRBV5-1; 8 nucleotides match TRBD2. Germline CDR1 reads SGHRS; CDR2 reads YFSETQ. CDR3 length: 17 residues. The V gene end was trimmed by 1 base and the J gene end by 1 base; junction bases not matched to a gene: 8. The CDR3 DNA sequence: TGCGCCAGCAGCTTGACGACTCCTAGCGGGCGCACAGATACGCAGTATTTT. Its protein is CASSLTTPSGRTDTQYF.

This sequence joins TRBV20-1 and TRBJ2-7; D not resolved. V was pared by 5 bases and J by 5 bases, with 10 bases between. The germline V gene has CDR1 DFQATT and CDR2 SNEGSKA (reference sequence). The length of the CDR3 is 11 residues. CDR3 region: CSAPLGNEQYF. The CDR3 region has the DNA TGCAGTGCTCCTCTGGGGAACGAGCAGTACTTC.

The CDR3: CASSRQGRGTQYF. CDR3 in DNA: TGTGCCAGCAGTCGACAGGGGAGAGGGACCCAGTACTTC. The chain combines TRBV6-5 with TRBJ2-5, with 8 bases fitting TRBD1. In germline, CDR1 is MNHEY, CDR2 SVGAGI. The CDR3 has 13 amino acids. J gave up 7 bases and V 5 bases, and 6 bases lay outside the gene matches.

The chain joins TRBV14 to TRBJ2-1; no definite D call. This CDR3 has 14 amino acids. Germline assignment: CDR1 SGHDN and CDR2 FVKESK. V lost 1 base and J lost 1, with 5 bases in between. The CDR3 DNA sequence: TGTGCCAGCAGCCAAGTCCTATCCTACAATGAGCAGTTCTTC. It translates to CASSQVLSYNEQFF.

V gene TRBV4-1 combines with J gene TRBJ2-1, with 7 bases that match TRBD2. The CDR3 is made up of 15 amino acids. J lost 4 bases, V lost 0 bases, and 3 bases had no gene match. CDR1 and CDR2 from the germline V gene are MGHRA and YSYEKL. CDR3 nucleotide sequence: TGCGCCAGCAGCCAAGAGACTAGCCCTTACAATGAGCAGTTCTTC. Protein: CASSQETSPYNEQFF.

This clone was found a few times. The chain combines TRBV18 with TRBJ1-1, with TRBD1 identical over 7 bases. The germline gives CDR1 KGHSH, CDR2 LQKENI. V was clipped by 3 bases and J by 5 bases; unmatched bases: 6. The CDR3 runs to 14 residues. CDR3 in DNA: TGTGCCAGCTCACCTGCAGGGGGACAGACTGAAGCTTTCTTT. This codes for CASSPAGGQTEAFF.

The chain employs TRBV28 and TRBJ1-5, with TRBD1 identical over 12 bases. Germline CDR1 reads MDHEN; CDR2 reads SYDVKM. The length of the CDR3 is 19 residues. J lost 2 bases, V lost 5 bases, and 13 bases had no gene match. The CDR3 reads CASSGPGTGGQAGNQPQHF. The CDR3 nucleotides read TGTGCCAGCAGTGGCCCCGGGACAGGGGGCCAGGCAGGCAATCAGCCCCAGCATTTT.

The chain joins TRBV15 to TRBJ2-3; TRBD2 matches at 10 bases. J gave up 0 bases and V 1 base, and 1 base lay outside the gene matches. The germline gives CDR1 LNHNV, CDR2 YYDKDF (reference sequence). The length of the CDR3 is 16 residues. The CDR3 protein is CATSRGTSGSTDTQYF. For the CDR3, the DNA is TGTGCCACCAGCAGAGGGACTAGCGGTAGCACAGATACGCAGTATTTT.

This clone came up a few times. The chain carries TRBV5-1 and TRBJ1-5; D possibly corresponds to TRBD1 (5 bases). This CDR3 comprises 14 residues. Trimming cost V 3 bases and J 4 bases, with 11 bases left between them. Germline CDR1 and CDR2: SGHRS and YFSETQ. The CDR3 loop reads CASSSSGGNQPQHF. Written as DNA, the CDR3 is TGCGCCAGCAGCTCCAGTGGGGGAAATCAGCCCCAGCATTTT.

The chain links TRBV7-6 to TRBJ2-2; D may be TRBD2 (5 bases). The CDR3 runs to 14 residues. V was clipped by 1 base and J by 3 bases, with 6 bases between them. In germline, CDR1 is SGHVS, CDR2 FNYEAQ. CDR3 loop: CASSLVRDTGELFF. In nucleotides, the CDR3 is TGTGCCAGCAGCTTAGTGCGGGACACCGGGGAGCTGTTTTTT.

This clone occurred once. The rearrangement joins TRBV28 to TRBJ1-2, with 10 bases that match TRBD1. Germline CDR1 is MDHEN and CDR2 is SYDVKM. V trimming: 7 bases; J trimming: 1 base; junction bases outside the gene matches: 12. This CDR3 has 17 amino acids. The CDR3: CASTDPGQGTDNYGYTF. Here the CDR3 DNA reads TGTGCCAGCACCGATCCGGGACAGGGGACTGATAACTATGGCTACACCTTC.

The chain has TRBV7-9 and TRBJ1-1, with 7 bases identical to TRBD1. The CDR3 spans 15 residues. Germline loops: CDR1 SEHNR, CDR2 FQNEAQ (reference sequence). V shed 4 bases and J 3 bases; nucleotides not matched to a gene: 8. CDR3 nucleotides: TGTGCCAGCAGCTGGTGGCTTGGACAGGACACTGAAGCTTTCTTT. Residues: CASSWWLGQDTEAFF.